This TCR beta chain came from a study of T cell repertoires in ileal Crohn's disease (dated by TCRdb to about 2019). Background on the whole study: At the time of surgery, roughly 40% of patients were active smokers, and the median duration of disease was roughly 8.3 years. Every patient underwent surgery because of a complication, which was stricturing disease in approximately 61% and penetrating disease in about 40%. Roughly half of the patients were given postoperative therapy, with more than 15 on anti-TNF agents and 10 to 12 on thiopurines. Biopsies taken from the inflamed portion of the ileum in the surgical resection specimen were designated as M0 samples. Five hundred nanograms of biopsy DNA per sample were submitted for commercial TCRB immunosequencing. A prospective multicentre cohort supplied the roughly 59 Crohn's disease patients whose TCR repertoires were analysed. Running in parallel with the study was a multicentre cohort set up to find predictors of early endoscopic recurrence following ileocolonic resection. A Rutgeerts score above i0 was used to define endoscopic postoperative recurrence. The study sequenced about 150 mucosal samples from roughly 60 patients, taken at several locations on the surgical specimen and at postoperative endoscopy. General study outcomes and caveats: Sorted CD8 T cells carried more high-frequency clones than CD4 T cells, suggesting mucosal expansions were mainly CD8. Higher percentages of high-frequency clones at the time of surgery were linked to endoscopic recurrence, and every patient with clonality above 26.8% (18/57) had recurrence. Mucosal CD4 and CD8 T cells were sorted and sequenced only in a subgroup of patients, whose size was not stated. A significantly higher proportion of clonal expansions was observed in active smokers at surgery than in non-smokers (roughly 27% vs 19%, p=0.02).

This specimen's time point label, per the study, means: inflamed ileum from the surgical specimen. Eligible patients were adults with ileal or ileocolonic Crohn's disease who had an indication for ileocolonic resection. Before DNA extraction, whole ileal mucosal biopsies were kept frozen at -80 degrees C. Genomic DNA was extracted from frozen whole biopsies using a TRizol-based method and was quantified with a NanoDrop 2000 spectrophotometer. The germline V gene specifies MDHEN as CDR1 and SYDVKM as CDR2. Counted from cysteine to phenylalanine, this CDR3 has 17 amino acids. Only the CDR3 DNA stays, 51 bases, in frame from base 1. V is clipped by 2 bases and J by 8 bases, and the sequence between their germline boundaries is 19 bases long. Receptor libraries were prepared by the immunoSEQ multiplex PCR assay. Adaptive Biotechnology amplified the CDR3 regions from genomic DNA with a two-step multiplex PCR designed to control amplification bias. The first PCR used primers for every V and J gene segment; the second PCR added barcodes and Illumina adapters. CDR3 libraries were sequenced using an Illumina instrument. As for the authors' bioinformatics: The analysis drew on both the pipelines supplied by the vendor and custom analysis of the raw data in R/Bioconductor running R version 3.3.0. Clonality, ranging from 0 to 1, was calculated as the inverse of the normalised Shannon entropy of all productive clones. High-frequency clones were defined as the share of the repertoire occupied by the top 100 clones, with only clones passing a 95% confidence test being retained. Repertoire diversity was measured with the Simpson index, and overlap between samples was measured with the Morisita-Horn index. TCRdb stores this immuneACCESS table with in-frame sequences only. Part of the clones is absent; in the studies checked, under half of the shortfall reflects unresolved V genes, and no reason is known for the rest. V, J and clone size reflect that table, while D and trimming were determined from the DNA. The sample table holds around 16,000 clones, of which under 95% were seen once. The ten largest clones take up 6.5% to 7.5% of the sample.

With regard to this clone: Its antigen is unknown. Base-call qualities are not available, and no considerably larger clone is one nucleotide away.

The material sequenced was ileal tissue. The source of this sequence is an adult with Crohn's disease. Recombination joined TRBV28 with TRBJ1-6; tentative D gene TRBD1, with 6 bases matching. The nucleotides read TGTGCCAGCAGTTTACCCGTAACAGGGACTGAGGATTCACCCCTCCACTTT. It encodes CASSLPVTGTEDSPLHF.